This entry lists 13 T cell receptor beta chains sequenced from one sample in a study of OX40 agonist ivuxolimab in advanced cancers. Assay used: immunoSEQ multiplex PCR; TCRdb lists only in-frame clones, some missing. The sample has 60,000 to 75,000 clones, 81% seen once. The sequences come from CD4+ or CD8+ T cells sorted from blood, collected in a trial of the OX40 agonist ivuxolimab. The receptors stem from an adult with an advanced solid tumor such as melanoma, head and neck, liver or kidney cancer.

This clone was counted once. The CDR3, as DNA: TGCGCCAGCAGCTTCCAAGGACAGGTGGCCGAGACCCAGTACTTC. It yields the protein CASSFQGQVAETQYF. The J gene is TRBJ2-5, the V gene TRBV5-1; 7 bases agree with TRBD1. The CDR3 loop spans 15 amino acids. Germline V gene sequence: CDR1 SGHRS, CDR2 YFSETQ. Trimming took 2 bases from V and 5 from J; bases not matched to a gene: 9.

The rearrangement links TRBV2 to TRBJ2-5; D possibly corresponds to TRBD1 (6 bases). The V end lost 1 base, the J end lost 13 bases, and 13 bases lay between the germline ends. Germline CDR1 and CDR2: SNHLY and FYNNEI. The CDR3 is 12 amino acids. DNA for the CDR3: TGTGCCAGCAGTGAAGGGGAACAGGGAAGGTACTTC. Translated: CASSEGEQGRYF.

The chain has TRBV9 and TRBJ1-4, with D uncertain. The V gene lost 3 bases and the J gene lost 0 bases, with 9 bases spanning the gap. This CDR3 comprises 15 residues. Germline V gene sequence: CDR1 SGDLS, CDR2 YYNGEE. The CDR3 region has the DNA TGTGCCAGCAGCGGAATAGGGTCAACTAATGAAAAACTGTTTTTT. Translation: CASSGIGSTNEKLFF.

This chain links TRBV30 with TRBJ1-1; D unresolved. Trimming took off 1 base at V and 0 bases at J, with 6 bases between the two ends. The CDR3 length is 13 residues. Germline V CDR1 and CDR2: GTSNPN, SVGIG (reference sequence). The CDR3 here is CAWSGQMNTEAFF. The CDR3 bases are TGTGCCTGGAGTGGGCAGATGAACACTGAAGCTTTCTTT.

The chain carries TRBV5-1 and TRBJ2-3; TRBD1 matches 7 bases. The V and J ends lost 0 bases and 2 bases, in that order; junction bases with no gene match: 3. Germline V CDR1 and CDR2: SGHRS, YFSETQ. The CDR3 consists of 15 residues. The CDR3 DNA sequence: TGCGCCAGCAGCTTGGCGGACAGGATCACAGATACGCAGTATTTT. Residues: CASSLADRITDTQYF.

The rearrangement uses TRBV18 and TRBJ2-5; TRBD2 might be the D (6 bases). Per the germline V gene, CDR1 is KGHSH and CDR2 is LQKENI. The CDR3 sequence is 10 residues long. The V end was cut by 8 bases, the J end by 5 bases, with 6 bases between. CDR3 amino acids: CASRGETQYF. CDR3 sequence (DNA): TGTGCCAGCCGGGGGGAGACCCAGTACTTC.

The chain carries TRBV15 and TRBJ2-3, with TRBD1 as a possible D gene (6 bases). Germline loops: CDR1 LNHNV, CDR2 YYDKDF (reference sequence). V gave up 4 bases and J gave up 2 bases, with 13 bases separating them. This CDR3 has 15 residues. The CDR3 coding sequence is TGTGCCACCAGCACCCGGGACATTTCCACAGATACGCAGTATTTT. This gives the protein CATSTRDISTDTQYF.

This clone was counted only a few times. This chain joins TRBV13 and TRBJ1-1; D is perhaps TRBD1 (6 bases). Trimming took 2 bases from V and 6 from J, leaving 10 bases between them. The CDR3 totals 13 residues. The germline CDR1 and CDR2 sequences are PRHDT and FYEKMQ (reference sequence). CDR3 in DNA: TGTGCCAGCAGCTTACCCCGACAGGCTGAAGCTTTCTTT. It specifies CASSLPRQAEAFF.

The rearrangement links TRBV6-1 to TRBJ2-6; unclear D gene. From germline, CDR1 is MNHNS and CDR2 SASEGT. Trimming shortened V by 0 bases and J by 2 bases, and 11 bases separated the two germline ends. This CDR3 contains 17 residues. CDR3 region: CASSEALRMAGANVLTF. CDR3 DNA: TGTGCCAGCAGTGAAGCGCTTCGGATGGCTGGGGCCAACGTCCTGACTTTC.

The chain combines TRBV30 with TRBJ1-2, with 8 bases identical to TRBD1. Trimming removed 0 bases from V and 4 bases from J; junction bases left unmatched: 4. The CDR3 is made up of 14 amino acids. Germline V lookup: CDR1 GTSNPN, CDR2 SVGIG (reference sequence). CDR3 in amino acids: CAWSVSTGGYGYTF. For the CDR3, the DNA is TGTGCCTGGAGTGTCAGCACAGGGGGCTATGGCTACACCTTC.

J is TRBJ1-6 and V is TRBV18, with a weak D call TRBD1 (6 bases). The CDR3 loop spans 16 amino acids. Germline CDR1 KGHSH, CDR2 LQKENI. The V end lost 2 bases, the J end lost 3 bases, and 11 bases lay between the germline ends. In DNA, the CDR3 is TGTGCCAGCTCACCAAGGGACACGGTCTATAATTCACCCCTCCACTTT. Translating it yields CASSPRDTVYNSPLHF.

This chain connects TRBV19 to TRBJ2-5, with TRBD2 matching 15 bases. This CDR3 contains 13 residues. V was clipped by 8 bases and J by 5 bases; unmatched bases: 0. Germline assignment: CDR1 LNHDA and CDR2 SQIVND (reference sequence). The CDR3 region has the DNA TGTGCCAGTGGGACTAGCGGGGGGGAGACCCAGTACTTC. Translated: CASGTSGGETQYF.

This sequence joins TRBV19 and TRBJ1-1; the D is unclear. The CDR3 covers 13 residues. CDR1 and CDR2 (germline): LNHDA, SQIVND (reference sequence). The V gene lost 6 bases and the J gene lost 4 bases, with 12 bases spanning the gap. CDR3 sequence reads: CASRPLVSTEAFF. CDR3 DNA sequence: TGTGCCAGTAGACCCTTGGTGAGCACTGAAGCTTTCTTT.